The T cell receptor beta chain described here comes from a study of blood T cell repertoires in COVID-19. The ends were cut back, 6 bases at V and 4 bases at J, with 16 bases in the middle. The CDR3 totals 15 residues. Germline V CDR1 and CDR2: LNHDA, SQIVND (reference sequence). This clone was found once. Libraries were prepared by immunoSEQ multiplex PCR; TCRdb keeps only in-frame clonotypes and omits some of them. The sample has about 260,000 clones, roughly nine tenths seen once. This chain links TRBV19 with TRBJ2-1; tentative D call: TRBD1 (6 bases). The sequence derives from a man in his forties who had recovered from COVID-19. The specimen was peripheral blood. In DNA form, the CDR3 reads TGTGCCAGTAGGACTAACAGGGACCCGTACAATGAGCAGTTCTTC. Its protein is CASRTNRDPYNEQFF.